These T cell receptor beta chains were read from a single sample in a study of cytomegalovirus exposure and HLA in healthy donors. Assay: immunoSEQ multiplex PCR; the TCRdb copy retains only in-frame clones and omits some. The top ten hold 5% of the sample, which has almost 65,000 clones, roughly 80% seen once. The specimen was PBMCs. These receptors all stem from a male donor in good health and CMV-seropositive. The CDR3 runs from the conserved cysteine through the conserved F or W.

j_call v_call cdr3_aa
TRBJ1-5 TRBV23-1 CASSQSGTYSNQPQHF
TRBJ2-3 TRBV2 CASRDRANPTSTDTQYF
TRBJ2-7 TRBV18 CASSPKLADVGYEQYF
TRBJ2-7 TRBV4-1 CASSQDRGLMSYEQYF
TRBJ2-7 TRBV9 CASSVEPTEQYF
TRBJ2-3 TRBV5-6 CASSLRDRGTDTQYF
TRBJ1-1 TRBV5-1 CASSLGRGSTEAFF
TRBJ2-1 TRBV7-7 CASSSRTGLNEQFF
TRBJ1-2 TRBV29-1 CSAYPTTRGQDYGYTF
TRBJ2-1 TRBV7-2 CASSSAYRGLNEQFF
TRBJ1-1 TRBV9 CASSVGPRGGSEAFF
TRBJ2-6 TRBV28 CASKGGLDSGANVLTF
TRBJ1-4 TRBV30 CAWSGRGGFNEKLFF
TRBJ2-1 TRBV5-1 CASREEGFEQFF
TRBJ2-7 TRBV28 CASSYSGGAYEQYF
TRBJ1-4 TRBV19 CARLRRDRGTEKLFF
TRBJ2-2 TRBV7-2 CASSPQLAGGPYTGELFF
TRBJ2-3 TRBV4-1 CASSQDEGTDTQYF
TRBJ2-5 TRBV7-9 CASRRGDNQETQYF
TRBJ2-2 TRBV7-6 CASSAGVTGELFF
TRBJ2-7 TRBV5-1 CASSLEGQGAYEQYF
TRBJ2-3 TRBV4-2 CASSRGSTDTQYF
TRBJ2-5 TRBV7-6 CASSWGGITETQYF
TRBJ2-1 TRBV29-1 CSAPTRGIEQFF
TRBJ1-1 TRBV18 CASSPQADTEAFF
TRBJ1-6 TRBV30 CAWTRQGGGSYNSPLHF
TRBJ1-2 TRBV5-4 CASSLSSLSRDYGYTF